This TCR beta chain was recorded in a study of metastatic and nonmetastatic thyroid tumors (dated by TCRdb to 2018 to 2021). Context from the whole study: The researchers compared repertoires between peripheral blood samples and tumor or nodule tissue samples from patients with malignant or benign thyroid disease. What the research found in general, with its limitations: In both blood and tumor samples, TCR beta diversity was reported to be significantly higher in malignant tumors than in benign nodules.

None of the patients had been given any treatment before thyroid surgery. Using T-cell receptor beta sequencing, the study looked back at clinical samples from patients collected from about 2011 to 2019. V is reduced by 2 bases and J by 0 bases, leaving a spacing of 20 bases between them. In the germline V gene, CDR1 corresponds to SGHRS and CDR2 to YFSETQ. The cysteine opens and the phenylalanine closes a CDR3 of 18 amino acids. The CDR3 DNA has 54 bases and is translated from base 1. Libraries were constructed by PCR. TCRdb lists the instrument as Illumina HiSeq 4000. High-throughput sequencing was used to profile the TCR beta-chain CDR3 region of every patient. The published analysis was carried out like this. The researchers built a classifier to tell apart papillary thyroid cancer patients with distant metastasis, based on CDR3 differences among clinicopathological groups. To measure repertoire diversity the researchers used the Shannon index, while the Morisita-Horn index served to gauge how similar the tumor and blood repertoires were. TCRdb passed the public sequencing reads through fastp at Q25 and MiXCR, retaining productive beta sequences. None of the V and J calls come from the authors' own analysis; TCRdb made them. The sample profile shows around 20,000 clones; 25% to 35% of them were found once. Over 9.5% of the sample belongs to the ten largest clones.

This clone was detected ten times or more. Its antigen is unknown. There are no base qualities to consult, and no much larger clone falls within one base. The chain is encoded by TRBV5-1 joined to TRBJ1-2; the D gene is perhaps TRBD1, on 5 matching bases. Sequencing was performed on tumor tissue. The TCR was taken from a female donor with papillary thyroid cancer or a benign thyroid nodule (not recorded which). Some clones in this sample may be carry-over from other donors' samples. The CDR3 protein sequence reads: CASSFLQRGVGANYGYTF. The bases are TGCGCCAGCAGCTTCCTCCAAAGGGGAGTTGGGGCTAACTATGGCTACACCTTC.